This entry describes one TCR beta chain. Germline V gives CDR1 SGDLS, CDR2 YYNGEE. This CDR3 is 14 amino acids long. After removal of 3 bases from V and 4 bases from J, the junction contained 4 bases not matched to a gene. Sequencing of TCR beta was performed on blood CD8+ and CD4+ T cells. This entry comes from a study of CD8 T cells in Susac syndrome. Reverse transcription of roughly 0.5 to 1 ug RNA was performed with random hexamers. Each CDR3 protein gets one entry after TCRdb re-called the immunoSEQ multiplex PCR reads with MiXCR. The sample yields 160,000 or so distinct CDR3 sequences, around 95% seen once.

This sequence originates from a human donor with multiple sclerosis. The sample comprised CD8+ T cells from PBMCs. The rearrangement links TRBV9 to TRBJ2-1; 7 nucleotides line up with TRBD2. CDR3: CASSGASGYNEQFF. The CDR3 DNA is TGTGCCAGCAGCGGTGCTAGCGGATACAATGAGCAGTTCTTC.